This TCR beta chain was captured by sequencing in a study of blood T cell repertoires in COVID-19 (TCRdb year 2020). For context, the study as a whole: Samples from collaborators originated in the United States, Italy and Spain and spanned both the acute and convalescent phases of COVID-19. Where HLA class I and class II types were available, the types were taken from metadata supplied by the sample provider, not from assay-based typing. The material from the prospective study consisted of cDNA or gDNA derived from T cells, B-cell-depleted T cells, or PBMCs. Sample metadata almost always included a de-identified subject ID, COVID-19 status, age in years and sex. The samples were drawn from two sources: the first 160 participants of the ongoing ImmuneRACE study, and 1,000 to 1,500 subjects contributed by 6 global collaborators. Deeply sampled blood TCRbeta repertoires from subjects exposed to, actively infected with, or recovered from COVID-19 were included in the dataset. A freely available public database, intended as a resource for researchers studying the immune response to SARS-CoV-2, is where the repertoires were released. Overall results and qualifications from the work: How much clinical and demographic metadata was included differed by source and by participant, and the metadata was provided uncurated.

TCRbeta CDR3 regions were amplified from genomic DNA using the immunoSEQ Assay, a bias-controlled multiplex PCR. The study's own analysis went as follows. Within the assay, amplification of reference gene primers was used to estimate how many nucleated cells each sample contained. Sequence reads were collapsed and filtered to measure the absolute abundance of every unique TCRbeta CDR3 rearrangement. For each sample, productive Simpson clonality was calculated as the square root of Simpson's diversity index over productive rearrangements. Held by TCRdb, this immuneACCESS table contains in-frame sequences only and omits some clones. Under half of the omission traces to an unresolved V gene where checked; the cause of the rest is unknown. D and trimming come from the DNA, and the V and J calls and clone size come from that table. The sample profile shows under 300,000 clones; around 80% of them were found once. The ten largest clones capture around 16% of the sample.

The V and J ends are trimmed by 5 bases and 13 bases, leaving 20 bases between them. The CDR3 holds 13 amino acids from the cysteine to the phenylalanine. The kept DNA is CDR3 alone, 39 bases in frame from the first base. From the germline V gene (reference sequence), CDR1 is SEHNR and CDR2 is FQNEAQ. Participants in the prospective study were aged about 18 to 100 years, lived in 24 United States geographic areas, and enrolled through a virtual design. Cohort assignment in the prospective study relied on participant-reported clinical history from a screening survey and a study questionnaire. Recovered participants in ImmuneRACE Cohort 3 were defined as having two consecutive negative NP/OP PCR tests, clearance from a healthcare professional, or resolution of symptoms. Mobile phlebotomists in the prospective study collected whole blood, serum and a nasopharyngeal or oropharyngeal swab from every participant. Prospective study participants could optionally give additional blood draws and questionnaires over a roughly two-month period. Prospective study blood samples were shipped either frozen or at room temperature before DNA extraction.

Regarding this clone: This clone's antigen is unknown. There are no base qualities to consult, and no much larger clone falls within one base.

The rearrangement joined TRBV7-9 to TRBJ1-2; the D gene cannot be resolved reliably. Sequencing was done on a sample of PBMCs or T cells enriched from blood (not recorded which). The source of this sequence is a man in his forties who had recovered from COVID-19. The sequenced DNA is TGTGCCAGCAGCCCCTTAAGTCGATCGGAGGGCACCTTC. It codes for CASSPLSRSEGTF.